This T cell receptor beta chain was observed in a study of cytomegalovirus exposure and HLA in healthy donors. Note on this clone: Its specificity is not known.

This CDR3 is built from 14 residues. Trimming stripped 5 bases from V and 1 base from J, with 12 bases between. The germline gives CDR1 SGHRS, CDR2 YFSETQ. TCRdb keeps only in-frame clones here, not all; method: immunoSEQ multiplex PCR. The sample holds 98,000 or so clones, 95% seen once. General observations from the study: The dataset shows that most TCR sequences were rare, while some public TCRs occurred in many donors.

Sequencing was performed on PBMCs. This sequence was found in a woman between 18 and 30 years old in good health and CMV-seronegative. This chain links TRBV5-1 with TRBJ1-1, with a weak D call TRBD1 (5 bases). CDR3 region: CASRTLTENTEAFF. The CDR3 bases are TGCGCCAGCAGAACCCTGACAGAGAACACTGAAGCTTTCTTT.